These 10 T cell receptor beta chains came from one sample sequenced in a study of T cell responses to AZD1222 COVID-19 vaccine. Using immunoSEQ multiplex PCR, the repertoire was profiled, and TCRdb retains in-frame clones only, with some absent. The sample lists approximately 89,000 clones; about 88% were seen once. The specimen comprised peripheral blood, sampled on day 0 of AZD1222 vaccination. Every receptor here comes from an adult in good health.

The rearrangement links TRBV15 to TRBJ1-1; 7 bases line up with TRBD1. Germline values: CDR1 LNHNV, CDR2 YYDKDF (reference sequence). The junction had 3 bases not matched to a gene; V was cut back by 1 base and J by 1 base. CDR3 length: 15 residues. The CDR3 DNA sequence: TGTGCCACCAGCAGAGGCCAGGGGGGGAACACTGAAGCTTTCTTT. This translates into CATSRGQGGNTEAFF. Complete variable domain (other parts from reference TRBV15 and TRBJ1-1): DAMVIQNPRYQVTQFGKPVTLSCSQTLNHNVMYWYQQKSSQAPKLLFHYYDKDFNNEADTPDNFQSRRPNTSFCFLDIRSPGLGDTAMYLCATSRGQGGNTEAFFGQGTRLTVV.

The chain joins TRBV6-6 to TRBJ1-3; D is ambiguous. The CDR3 is 16 residues long. Between the trimmed V and J ends, which lost 4 bases and 2 bases, there was a span of 15 bases. Per the germline V gene, CDR1 is MNHNY and CDR2 is SVGAGI (reference sequence). The CDR3 coding sequence is TGTGCCAGCAGTTCACCTGACGTGCAAGCTGGAAACACCATATATTTT. This encodes CASSSPDVQAGNTIYF.

This chain joins TRBV7-9 and TRBJ1-1; 7 bases map to TRBD1. With V trimmed by 2 bases and J by 4 bases, 7 bases remained unmatched. The CDR3 runs to 15 residues. Germline CDR1 is SEHNR and CDR2 is FQNEAQ (reference sequence). CDR3: CASSLTTGHGTEAFF. CDR3 DNA sequence: TGTGCCAGCAGCTTAACGACAGGGCATGGCACTGAAGCTTTCTTT.

The chain joins TRBV5-4 to TRBJ2-3; the D is unclear. CDR1 is SGHNT, CDR2 YYREEE, per germline (reference sequence). Trimming took off 2 bases at V and 6 bases at J, with 4 bases between the two ends. The CDR3 has 11 amino acids. The CDR3 reads CASSFLDTQYF. The CDR3 region has the DNA TGTGCCAGCAGCTTTTTGGATACGCAGTATTTT.

J is TRBJ2-6 and V is TRBV4-2, with TRBD2 as a possible D gene (6 bases). V was cut by 2 bases and J by 1 base, with 15 bases left in between. CDR1 is LGHNA and CDR2 is YNFKEQ in the germline V gene. The CDR3 length is 18 residues. The CDR3 DNA reads TGTGCCAGCAGCCAAATGGGGGGTAGCGGTTCTGGGGCCAACGTCCTGACTTTC. Translating it yields CASSQMGGSGSGANVLTF.

This clone was seen only once. This chain links TRBV19 with TRBJ1-2; tentatively, D is TRBD1 (5 bases). The CDR3 has 14 amino acids. Trimming shortened V by 3 bases and J by 8 bases, and 16 bases separated the two germline ends. In germline, CDR1 is LNHDA, CDR2 SQIVND (reference sequence). The CDR3 reads CASSMGQESEGYTF. Written as DNA, the CDR3 is TGTGCCAGTAGTATGGGGCAGGAGTCTGAGGGCTACACCTTC.

This rearrangement joins TRBV5-1 to TRBJ1-1; 7 bases are a match to TRBD1. The junction had 4 bases not matched to a gene; V was cut back by 4 bases and J by 4 bases. The CDR3 spans 13 residues. CDR1 and CDR2 from the germline V gene are SGHRS and YFSETQ. The CDR3 here is CASSRSGGTEAFF. Written as DNA, the CDR3 is TGCGCCAGCAGCCGCTCAGGGGGCACTGAAGCTTTCTTT. Based on the CDR3 plus reference TRBV5-1 and TRBJ1-1, the full variable domain is KAGVTQTPRYLIKTRGQQVTLSCSPISGHRSVSWYQQTPGQGLQFLFEYFSETQRNKGNFPGRFSGRQFSNSRSEMNVSTLELGDSALYLCASSRSGGTEAFFGQGTRLTVV.

This clone was recorded once. The chain recombines TRBV10-1 with TRBJ2-2; 14 positions agree with TRBD2. CDR1 is WNHNN and CDR2 is SYGVQD in the germline V gene (reference sequence). The length of the CDR3 is 18 residues. Trimming took 5 bases from V and 0 from J; bases not matched to a gene: 5. The CDR3 bases are TGCGCCAGCAGTCGGACTAGCGGGGGGAGAACGAACACCGGGGAGCTGTTTTTT. It is translated as CASSRTSGGRTNTGELFF.

The V gene is TRBV6-5, the J gene TRBJ1-1; D may be TRBD1 (5 bases). In germline, CDR1 is MNHEY, CDR2 SVGAGI. Trimming cost V 2 bases and J 0 bases, with 13 bases left between them. The CDR3 consists of 16 residues. The CDR3 loop is CASSYGTWAMNTEAFF. CDR3 in DNA: TGTGCCAGCAGTTACGGGACGTGGGCCATGAACACTGAAGCTTTCTTT.

The V call is TRBV6-5, the J call TRBJ1-5; 7 nucleotides align to TRBD1. Germline V lookup: CDR1 MNHEY, CDR2 SVGAGI. With 6 bases clipped from V and 5 bases from J, the junction kept 7 bases outside the gene matches. This CDR3 has 14 amino acids. The CDR3 region has the DNA TGTGCCAGCAGACCGAGGGGGCAAGATCAGCCCCAGCATTTT. Amino acid sequence: CASRPRGQDQPQHF.